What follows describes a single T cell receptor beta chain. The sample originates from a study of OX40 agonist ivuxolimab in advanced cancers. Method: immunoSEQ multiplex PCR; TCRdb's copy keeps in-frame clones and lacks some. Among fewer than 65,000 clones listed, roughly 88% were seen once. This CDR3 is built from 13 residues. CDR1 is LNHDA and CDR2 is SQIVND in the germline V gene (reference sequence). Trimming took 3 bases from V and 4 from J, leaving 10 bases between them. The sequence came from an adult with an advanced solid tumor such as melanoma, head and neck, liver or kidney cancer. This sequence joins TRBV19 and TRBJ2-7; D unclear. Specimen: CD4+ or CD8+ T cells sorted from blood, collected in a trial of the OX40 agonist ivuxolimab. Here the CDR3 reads CASSIGERYEQYF. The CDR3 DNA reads TGTGCCAGTAGTATCGGTGAACGGTACGAGCAGTACTTC.